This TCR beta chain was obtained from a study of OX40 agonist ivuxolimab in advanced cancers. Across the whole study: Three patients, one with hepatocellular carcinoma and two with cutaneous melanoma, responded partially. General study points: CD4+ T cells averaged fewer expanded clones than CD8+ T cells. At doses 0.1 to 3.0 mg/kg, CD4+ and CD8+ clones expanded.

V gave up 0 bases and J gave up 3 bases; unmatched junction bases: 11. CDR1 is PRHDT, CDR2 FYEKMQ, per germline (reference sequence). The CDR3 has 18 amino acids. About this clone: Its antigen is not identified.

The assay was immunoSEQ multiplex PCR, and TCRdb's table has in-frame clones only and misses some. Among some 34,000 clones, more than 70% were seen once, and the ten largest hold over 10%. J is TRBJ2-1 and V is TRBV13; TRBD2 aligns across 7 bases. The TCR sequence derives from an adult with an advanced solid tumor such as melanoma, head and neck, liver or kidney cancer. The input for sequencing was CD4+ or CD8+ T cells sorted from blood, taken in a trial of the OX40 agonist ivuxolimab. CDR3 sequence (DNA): TGTGCCAGCAGCTTAGGGGGGCTTTGGGGACTAAACTACAATGAGCAGTTCTTC. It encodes CASSLGGLWGLNYNEQFF.